This entry lists 4 T cell receptor beta chains sequenced from one sample in a study of T cells expressing NK-cell markers. TCRdb reprocessed the 5' RACE reads, keeping one entry per CDR3 protein, no DNA. Seen in this sample are almost 450,000 distinct CDR3 sequences; the ten most common clones hold 7.3%. The sample taken for sequencing was blood T cells: a sorted CD56 or NKG2C T cell subset, CD4+ or CD8+ T cells, or bulk PBMC T cells (not recorded which). The receptors were sampled from a woman between 18 and 69 years old in good health.

J is TRBJ2-5 and V is TRBV4-3; TCRdb outputs TRBD1, but without DNA this stays unchecked. From germline, CDR1 is LGHNA and CDR2 YSLEER. This CDR3 is built from 13 residues. The CDR3 reads CASSHRPGETQYF.

The chain uses TRBV12-3 or TRBV12-4 and TRBJ1-1. CDR3 length: 14 residues. The CDR3: CASSAGLGGTEAFF.

The rearrangement uses TRBV29-1 and TRBJ1-5. Per germline, CDR1 SQVTM and CDR2 ANQGSEA. The CDR3 consists of 13 residues. The CDR3 protein is CSVEQGRNQPQHF.

The CDR3 is CASNTGLAGSDTQYF. The chain couples TRBV10-2 to TRBJ2-3; TCRdb indicates TRBD2, and absent DNA this call remains unverified. This CDR3 contains 15 residues. CDR1 is WSHSY and CDR2 is SAAADI in the germline V gene.